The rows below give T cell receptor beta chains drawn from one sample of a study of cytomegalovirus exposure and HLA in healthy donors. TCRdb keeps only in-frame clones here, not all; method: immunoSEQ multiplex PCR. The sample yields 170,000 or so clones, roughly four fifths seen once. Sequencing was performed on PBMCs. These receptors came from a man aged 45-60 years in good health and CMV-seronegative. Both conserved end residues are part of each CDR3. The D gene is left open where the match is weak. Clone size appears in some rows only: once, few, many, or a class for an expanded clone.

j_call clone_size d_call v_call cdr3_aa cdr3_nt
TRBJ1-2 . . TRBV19 CASRNIDSEHGYTF TGTGCCAGTAGGAATATTGACAGCGAACATGGCTACACCTTC
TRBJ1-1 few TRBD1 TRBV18 CASSQDRGAFF TGTGCCAGCTCTCAGGACAGGGGCGCTTTCTTT
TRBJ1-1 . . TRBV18 CASSPETFTEAFF TGTGCCAGCTCACCAGAGACTTTCACTGAAGCTTTCTTT
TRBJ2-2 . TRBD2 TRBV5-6 CASSFRASGNTGELFF TGTGCCAGCAGCTTTAGGGCTAGCGGGAACACCGGGGAGCTGTTTTTT
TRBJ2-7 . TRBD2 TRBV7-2 CASSRGTSGAEQYF TGTGCCAGCAGCCGAGGGACTAGCGGCGCCGAGCAGTACTTC
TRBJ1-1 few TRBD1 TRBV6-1 CASSEKGQGAGSAFF TGTGCCAGCAGTGAAAAAGGGCAGGGGGCGGGTTCAGCTTTCTTT
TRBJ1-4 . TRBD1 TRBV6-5 CASKTGANEKLFF TGTGCCAGCAAGACAGGGGCTAATGAAAAACTGTTTTTT
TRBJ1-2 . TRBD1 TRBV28 CASSWDRVAYGYTF TGTGCCAGCAGTTGGGACAGGGTGGCCTATGGCTACACCTTC
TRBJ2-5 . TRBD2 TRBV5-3 CARSVGLAGGQETQYF TGTGCCAGAAGCGTAGGACTAGCGGGGGGCCAAGAGACCCAGTACTTC
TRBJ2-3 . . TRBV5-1 CASGADRTDTQYF TGCGCCAGCGGGGCGGACCGCACAGATACGCAGTATTTT
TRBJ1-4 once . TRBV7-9 CASSSILGRGGEKLFF TGTGCCAGCAGCTCCATACTCGGACGGGGGGGTGAAAAACTGTTTTTT
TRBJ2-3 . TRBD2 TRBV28 CASSGGRGPDTQYF TGTGCCAGTTCGGGGGGGAGAGGCCCAGATACGCAGTATTTT
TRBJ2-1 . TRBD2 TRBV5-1 CASSLRLAGKPYNEQFF TGCGCCAGCAGCTTGAGACTAGCGGGAAAACCTTACAATGAGCAGTTCTTC
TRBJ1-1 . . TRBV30 CAWIWQTNTEAFF TGTGCCTGGATATGGCAAACCAACACTGAAGCTTTCTTT
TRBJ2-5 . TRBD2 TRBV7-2 CASSLQPSGIQETQYF TGTGCCAGCAGCCTTCAGCCTAGCGGGATCCAAGAGACCCAGTACTTC
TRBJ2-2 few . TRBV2 CASRVELSNTGELFF TGTGCCAGCAGGGTGGAGCTTTCGAACACCGGGGAGCTGTTTTTT
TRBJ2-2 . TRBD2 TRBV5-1 CASSPVGAGVPNTGELFF TGCGCCAGCAGCCCCGTGGGAGCGGGGGTACCGAACACCGGGGAGCTGTTTTTT
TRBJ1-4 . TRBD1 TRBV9 CASSVEGGGQGYEKLFF TGTGCCAGCAGCGTAGAGGGGGGGGGACAGGGATATGAAAAACTGTTTTTT
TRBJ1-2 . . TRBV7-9 CASSPIEPGHKLMYTF TGTGCCAGCAGCCCCATAGAACCGGGACACAAATTGATGTACACCTTC
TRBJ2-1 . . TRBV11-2 CASSLGLSANEQFF TGTGCCAGCAGCTTAGGACTTTCTGCAAATGAGCAGTTCTTC
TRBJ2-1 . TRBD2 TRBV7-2 CASSSGRRLEIEQFF TGTGCCAGCAGCTCCGGGAGGAGGCTCGAGATTGAGCAGTTCTTC
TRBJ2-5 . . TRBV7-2 CASSSRLQETQYF TGTGCCAGCAGCTCGAGACTACAAGAGACCCAGTACTTC
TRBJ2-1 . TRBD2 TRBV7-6 CASSPDSLAGGEQFF TGTGCCAGCAGCCCGGACTCCCTAGCGGGTGGGGAGCAGTTCTTC
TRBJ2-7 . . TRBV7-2 CASSTTRADTEQYF TGTGCCAGCAGCACCACGCGGGCGGATACCGAGCAGTACTTC
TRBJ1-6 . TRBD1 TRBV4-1 CASSQGGGTGGRRLHF TGCGCCAGCAGCCAAGGGGGTGGGACAGGGGGCAGGCGGCTCCACTTT
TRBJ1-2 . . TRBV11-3 CASTKEAPAGARGYTF TGTGCCAGCACCAAAGAGGCCCCCGCAGGGGCACGCGGCTACACCTTC
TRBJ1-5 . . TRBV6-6 CASSNGGRGDQPQHF TGTGCCAGCAGTAATGGGGGCCGGGGGGACCAGCCCCAGCATTTT
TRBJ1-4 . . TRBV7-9 CASSEDNLQGSEKLFF TGTGCCAGCAGCGAAGATAATCTACAGGGAAGTGAAAAACTGTTTTTT
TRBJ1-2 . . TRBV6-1 CASSNPGGVYGYTF TGTGCCAGCAGTAACCCTGGGGGGGTTTATGGCTACACCTTC
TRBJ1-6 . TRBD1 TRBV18 CASSPRSHRGYSYNSPLHF TGTGCCAGCTCACCAAGGTCTCACAGGGGCTACTCCTATAATTCACCCCTCCACTTT
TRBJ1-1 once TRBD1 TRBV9 CASSPWDRGGIRNTEAFF TGTGCCAGCAGCCCTTGGGACAGGGGTGGTATAAGGAACACTGAAGCTTTCTTT
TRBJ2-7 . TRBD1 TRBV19 CASGQGAAYEQYF TGTGCCAGTGGCCAGGGGGCCGCCTACGAGCAGTACTTC
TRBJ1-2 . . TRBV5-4 CASSLPTGSNYGYTF TGTGCCAGCAGCTTGCCAACAGGTTCTAACTATGGCTACACCTTC
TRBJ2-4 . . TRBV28 CASSSREYPPNIQYF TGTGCCAGCAGTTCCCGGGAGTACCCTCCAAACATTCAGTACTTC
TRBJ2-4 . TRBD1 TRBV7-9 CASSLLQGQNIQYF TGTGCCAGCAGCTTATTACAGGGGCAAAACATTCAGTACTTC
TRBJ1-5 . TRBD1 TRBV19 CASSAAGTGLKPQHF TGTGCCAGTAGTGCGGCGGGGACAGGGTTAAAGCCCCAGCATTTT